A single sample is the source of the 26 T cell receptor beta chains below, sequenced in a study of Tregs in tolerant kidney transplant recipients. The data were produced by immunoSEQ multiplex PCR, yet TCRdb's version contains in-frame clones alone and is incomplete. The data show some 240,000 clones, about four fifths seen once. Sequenced input: CD4+ T cells from blood. Every receptor here comes from a human donor in good health.

The genes are TRBV4-2 and TRBJ2-5; 10 bases agree with TRBD2. Germline loops: CDR1 LGHNA, CDR2 YNFKEQ. J was trimmed by 3 bases and V by 0 bases; bases with no gene match: 7. This CDR3 spans 17 amino acids. Written as DNA, the CDR3 is TGTGCCAGCAGCCAAGAGATAGGGCTAGCGGGGGAAGAGACCCAGTACTTC. Residues: CASSQEIGLAGEETQYF.

This chain links TRBV5-1 with TRBJ1-6, with 9 positions matching TRBD1. V lost 2 bases to trimming and J lost 0 bases; unmatched junction nucleotides: 6. Germline V gene sequence: CDR1 SGHRS, CDR2 YFSETQ. CDR3 size: 18 residues. CDR3 DNA: TGCGCCAGCAGCTTAACAGGGGGCTTCAGCTCCTATAATTCACCCCTCCACTTT. It codes for CASSLTGGFSSYNSPLHF.

The rearrangement joins TRBV5-8 to TRBJ2-3; 9 bases are a match to TRBD1. The CDR3 sequence is 17 residues long. Trimming at V came to 0 bases and at J to 6 bases, leaving 11 bases not matched to a gene. Germline CDR1 is SGHTS and CDR2 is YDEGEE. DNA of the CDR3: TGTGCCAGCAGCTTGGCCTCCGGGACAGGGATATCGGATACGCAGTATTTT. Translated: CASSLASGTGISDTQYF.

V and J are TRBV15 and TRBJ2-1; weak D call: TRBD2 (6 bases). The CDR3 has 16 amino acids. Germline V CDR1 and CDR2: LNHNV, YYDKDF (reference sequence). Trimming took off 1 base at V and 3 bases at J, with 13 bases between the two ends. The CDR3 loop is CATSRGGESFYNEQFF. CDR3 nucleotides: TGTGCCACCAGCAGAGGGGGGGAGTCGTTCTACAATGAGCAGTTCTTC. Looking up the rest from reference TRBV15 and TRBJ2-1 gives the full variable domain: DAMVIQNPRYQVTQFGKPVTLSCSQTLNHNVMYWYQQKSSQAPKLLFHYYDKDFNNEADTPDNFQSRRPNTSFCFLDIRSPGLGDTAMYLCATSRGGESFYNEQFFGPGTRLTVL.

The chain combines TRBV5-1 with TRBJ1-5; no clear D. CDR3 size: 14 residues. Trimming left V 0 bases short and J 9 bases short, with 13 bases between. Germline loops: CDR1 SGHRS, CDR2 YFSETQ. The DNA for the CDR3 is TGCGCCAGCAGCTTGGAACCCAGCTTGGGGCCCCAGCATTTT. Protein product: CASSLEPSLGPQHF.

This chain links TRBV30 with TRBJ2-7; D is tentatively TRBD1 or TRBD2 (5 bases each). Germline lookup yields CDR1 GTSNPN and CDR2 SVGIG (reference sequence). This CDR3 has 15 amino acids. V lost 3 bases and J 0 bases, leaving 15 bases between the germline ends. The CDR3 here is CAWRPGPMSSYEQYF. CDR3 nucleotide sequence: TGTGCCTGGAGACCGGGACCGATGTCCTCCTACGAGCAGTACTTC.

The genes are TRBV9 and TRBJ2-3; D is undetermined. CDR1 and CDR2 (germline): SGDLS, YYNGEE. The CDR3 extends over 13 amino acids. Trimming took off 4 bases at V and 0 bases at J, with 6 bases between the two ends. The CDR3 nucleotides are TGTGCCAGCAGCCAAGGGAGCACAGATACGCAGTATTTT. This codes for CASSQGSTDTQYF.

The chain combines TRBV7-2 with TRBJ2-7; 11 bases line up with TRBD1. Germline assignment: CDR1 SGHTA and CDR2 FQGNSA. This CDR3 has 15 amino acids. Trimming took 2 bases from V and 5 from J; bases not matched to a gene: 5. CDR3 nucleotides: TGTGCCAGCAGCTTAAGGGACAGGGGGAGCAACGAGCAGTACTTC. This translates into CASSLRDRGSNEQYF.

This clone was observed once. V gene TRBV18 combines with J gene TRBJ2-3; the D call may be TRBD1 or TRBD2 (6 bases each). CDR1 is KGHSH and CDR2 is LQKENI in the germline V gene. The V end was cut by 6 bases, the J end by 3 bases, with 13 bases between. The CDR3 runs to 14 residues. The CDR3 loop is CASSPRGGTDTQYF. In nucleotides, the CDR3 is TGTGCCAGCTCCCCCAGAGGGGGGACAGATACGCAGTATTTT.

The rearrangement uses TRBV2 and TRBJ2-3; D is ambiguous. This CDR3 contains 14 residues. Trimming shortened V by 5 bases and J by 5 bases, and 14 bases separated the two germline ends. Germline loops: CDR1 SNHLY, CDR2 FYNNEI. The CDR3 DNA is TGTGCCAGCAGTCGTAACGGACCGAAAGATACGCAGTATTTT. This encodes CASSRNGPKDTQYF.

The chain carries TRBV18 and TRBJ1-1; weak D call: TRBD1 (6 bases). CDR3 length: 14 amino acids. Germline CDR1 KGHSH, CDR2 LQKENI. Trimming took off 5 bases at V and 3 bases at J, with 13 bases between the two ends. CDR3 bases: TGTGCCAGCTCAGGAACAGGGCGGGACACTGAAGCTTTCTTT. As protein: CASSGTGRDTEAFF.

The chain has TRBV18 and TRBJ1-2, with D possibly matching TRBD1 (5 bases). Germline loops: CDR1 KGHSH, CDR2 LQKENI. Deletions cut 4 bases from V and 4 bases from J, with 10 bases between. CDR3 size: 13 residues. Here the CDR3 DNA reads TGTGCCAGCTCACAGGGGTTCCTCTATGGCTACACCTTC. It translates to CASSQGFLYGYTF.

The chain has TRBV2 and TRBJ1-5; TRBD1 matches 7 bases. Germline lookup yields CDR1 SNHLY and CDR2 FYNNEI. CDR3 length: 17 residues. The trim removed 5 bases at V and 0 bases at J, leaving 10 bases unmatched. The CDR3 spells CASSLNYGQVSNQPQHF. In nucleotides, the CDR3 is TGTGCCAGCAGTCTCAATTACGGACAGGTTAGCAATCAGCCCCAGCATTTT.

This rearrangement joins TRBV7-2 to TRBJ2-1, with D possibly matching TRBD1 (5 bases). V gave up 3 bases and J gave up 6 bases, with 9 bases separating them. Germline loops: CDR1 SGHTA, CDR2 FQGNSA. CDR3 length equals 13 residues. CDR3 amino acids: CASSFRQLNEQFF. Written as DNA, the CDR3 is TGTGCCAGCAGCTTCCGACAGCTCAATGAGCAGTTCTTC.

J is TRBJ1-2 and V is TRBV15; D is undetermined. The CDR3 spans 13 residues. Trimming stripped 5 bases from V and 8 bases from J, with 15 bases between. Germline V gene lookup returns CDR1 LNHNV and CDR2 YYDKDF (reference sequence). The CDR3 sequence is CATSPGRRGGYTF. The DNA for the CDR3 is TGTGCCACCAGCCCCGGGCGGCGAGGGGGCTACACCTTC. Variable domain in full (rest from reference TRBV15 and TRBJ1-2): DAMVIQNPRYQVTQFGKPVTLSCSQTLNHNVMYWYQQKSSQAPKLLFHYYDKDFNNEADTPDNFQSRRPNTSFCFLDIRSPGLGDTAMYLCATSPGRRGGYTFGSGTRLTVV.

The chain carries TRBV5-1 and TRBJ1-1, with D tentatively TRBD1 (6 bases). The V end lost 0 bases, the J end lost 5 bases, and 14 bases lay between the germline ends. CDR1 and CDR2 from the germline V gene are SGHRS and YFSETQ. The CDR3 has 15 amino acids. The CDR3 coding sequence is TGCGCCAGCAGCTTGGGCGCTAATACAGGGACTGAAGCTTTCTTT. Its protein product is CASSLGANTGTEAFF.

This clone was seen once. This sequence joins TRBV5-1 and TRBJ1-3, with D possibly being TRBD1 (6 bases). The CDR3 has 16 amino acids. Trimming took off 2 bases at V and 0 bases at J, with 12 bases between the two ends. From germline, CDR1 is SGHRS and CDR2 YFSETQ. The CDR3 reads CASSLGQRSSGNTIYF. The CDR3 coding sequence is TGCGCCAGCAGCTTAGGACAGAGGTCCTCTGGAAACACCATATATTTT.

The sample holds one count of this clone. V gene TRBV11-2 combines with J gene TRBJ1-2; D possibly corresponds to TRBD1 (5 bases). Trimming shortened V by 3 bases and J by 4 bases, and 12 bases separated the two germline ends. CDR3 length: 14 residues. Looked up from germline, CDR1 is SGHAT and CDR2 is FQNNGV. This CDR3 is CASSFRSGTYGYTF. The CDR3 DNA sequence: TGTGCCAGCAGCTTCAGATCGGGGACCTATGGCTACACCTTC.

V gene TRBV10-3 combines with J gene TRBJ2-3; the D gene is possibly TRBD2 (5 bases). The CDR3 runs 15 residues. Trimming shortened V by 3 bases and J by 3 bases, and 13 bases separated the two germline ends. Per germline, CDR1 ENHRY and CDR2 SYGVKD. The CDR3, as DNA: TGTGCCATCAGTGAAGAGGGAACTAGTACAGATACGCAGTATTTT. It codes for CAISEEGTSTDTQYF.

The chain has TRBV9 and TRBJ2-1; no clear D gene. Trimming pared 0 bases from V and 0 bases from J, leaving 7 bases between. The germline V gene has CDR1 SGDLS and CDR2 YYNGEE. The CDR3 consists of 15 residues. DNA for the CDR3: TGTGCCAGCAGCGTAGTGGGTGTCTCCTACAATGAGCAGTTCTTC. Translation: CASSVVGVSYNEQFF.

This sequence joins TRBV6-6 and TRBJ2-1; weak D call: TRBD2 (7 bases). V was clipped by 2 bases and J by 3 bases, with 11 bases between them. The CDR3 is 15 amino acids. Germline assignment: CDR1 MNHNY and CDR2 SVGAGI (reference sequence). The CDR3 protein is CASSYEGGDYNEQFF. CDR3 DNA: TGTGCCAGCAGTTACGAGGGGGGGGACTACAATGAGCAGTTCTTC.

The rearrangement joins TRBV6-5 to TRBJ2-7; TRBD1 is a possible D gene (6 bases). Trimming pared 0 bases from V and 6 bases from J, leaving 15 bases between. Germline V lookup: CDR1 MNHEY, CDR2 SVGAGI. This CDR3 spans 15 amino acids. CDR3 coding DNA: TGTGCCAGCAGTTACTCGAGAGTCAGGGGTTCCGAGCAGTACTTC. Translating it yields CASSYSRVRGSEQYF.

CDR3 sequence: CASSSRVGGNTEAFF. The CDR3 DNA follows: TGTGCCAGCAGCTCCCGGGTAGGGGGGAACACTGAAGCTTTCTTT. This chain links TRBV2 with TRBJ1-1, with a weak D call TRBD1 (6 bases). Deletions cut 6 bases from V and 1 base from J, with 15 bases between. Germline V gene lookup returns CDR1 SNHLY and CDR2 FYNNEI. The CDR3 contains 15 residues.

The V and J genes are TRBV7-9 and TRBJ2-1; D possibly corresponds to TRBD2 (5 bases). The germline V gene has CDR1 SEHNR and CDR2 FQNEAQ (reference sequence). V was trimmed by 1 base and J by 8 bases, leaving 9 bases between them. The CDR3 spans 13 residues. As DNA, the CDR3 is TGTGCCAGCAGCTTAGGAGGGTGGGATGAGCAGTTCTTC. Its protein is CASSLGGWDEQFF.

The CDR3 nucleotides read TGTGCCAGCTCACCAGCCGGGACCCCACTCGAGCAGTACTTC. It is translated as CASSPAGTPLEQYF. The V call is TRBV18, the J call TRBJ2-7; TRBD1 or TRBD2 may be the D gene (5 bases each). This CDR3 region has 14 residues. In germline, CDR1 is KGHSH, CDR2 LQKENI. Deletions cut 2 bases from V and 6 bases from J, with 14 bases between.

This chain uses TRBV5-1 with TRBJ2-1; perhaps TRBD2 as D (6 bases). Germline values: CDR1 SGHRS, CDR2 YFSETQ. The CDR3 runs 15 residues. Trimming cost V 4 bases and J 8 bases, with 19 bases left between them. The CDR3 protein is CASSTETRAEYEQFF. As DNA, the CDR3 is TGCGCCAGCAGCACAGAGACTAGGGCGGAGTATGAGCAGTTCTTC.